Detailed here is one T cell receptor beta chain. Its antigen is as yet unknown. The study ran its PCR with 60 Vbeta and 13 Jbeta primers. Sequencing used immunoSEQ multiplex PCR; TCRdb keeps in-frame clones, though not all of them. The data hold 100,000 to 150,000 clones, with over 70% observed a single time. This sample is part of a study of cytomegalovirus exposure and HLA in healthy donors. The wider study: Roughly 80 million unique TCRs from HLA-typed donors were held in an early data release.

V lost 1 base to trimming and J lost 5 bases; unmatched junction nucleotides: 9. Germline V gene sequence: CDR1 KGHSH, CDR2 LQKENI. This CDR3 has 16 amino acids. General study points: It has been reported that TCR beta sequences accurately predicted the HLA-A and HLA-B alleles of most subjects. In a later analysis, a genetic analysis reported fewer productive-TCR N-insertions in an Asian-associated ancestry cluster than the cohort average.

The sample taken for sequencing was PBMCs. The genes are TRBV18 and TRBJ1-2, with 8 bases fitting TRBD1. This receptor was taken from a man aged 18 to 30 in good health and CMV-seropositive. CDR3 in DNA: TGTGCCAGCTCACCACTCCCCCAGGGGGCAGGGTATGGCTACACCTTC. It encodes CASSPLPQGAGYGYTF. The whole variable domain, filled in from reference TRBV18 and TRBJ1-2, reads NAGVMQNPRHLVRRRGQEARLRCSPMKGHSHVYWYRQLPEEGLKFMVYLQKENIIDESGMPKERFSAEFPKEGPSILRIQQVVRGDSAAYFCASSPLPQGAGYGYTFGSGTRLTVV.